This TCR beta chain was retrieved from a study of shared clonotypes between healthy human individuals. V lost 9 bases and J 3 bases, leaving 6 bases between the germline ends. The CDR3 runs 10 residues. Per the germline V gene, CDR1 is SNHLY and CDR2 is FYNNEI. The donor population consisted of healthy HIV-negative adults with no recent acute infections or vaccinations. Every one of the donors was a Caucasian adult that lived in Nashville, Tennessee. Once extracted for a subset, genomic DNA was divided evenly among several immunoSEQ plates. Here immunoSEQ multiplex PCR was the method, and the copy in TCRdb shows in-frame clones only, minus some. This table has 2,500,000 or so clones, over 85% appearing once.

The V and J genes are TRBV2 and TRBJ2-7; D call uncertain. This TCR was recovered from a man aged 18 to 29 in good health. The source material was naive CD4+ T cells sorted from blood. The sample's subset: CD45RA+ positively selected. The CDR3 sequence: CASLHYEQYF. CDR3 nucleotides: TGTGCCAGTCTTCACTACGAGCAGTACTTC.